This passage covers 18 T cell receptor beta chains from one sample sequenced in a study of blood T cell repertoires in COVID-19. Using immunoSEQ multiplex PCR, the repertoire was profiled, and TCRdb retains in-frame clones only, with some absent. This table has a few hundred thousand clones, around 82% appearing once. Source material: peripheral blood. The receptors derive from a woman aged 45-65 years with acute or convalescent COVID-19.

This clone was found a few times. V gene TRBV12-5 combines with J gene TRBJ1-3; weak D call: TRBD1 (5 bases). V lost 6 bases, J lost 0 bases, and 9 bases lay in between. Germline CDR1 LGHNT, CDR2 FRNRAP. The CDR3 is made up of 14 amino acids. This CDR3 is CASGLRGSGNTIYF. The DNA of the CDR3 is TGTGCTAGTGGGCTAAGGGGCTCTGGAAACACCATATATTTT. The variable domain in full, with the rest retrieved from reference TRBV12-5 and TRBJ1-3, is DARVTQTPRHKVTEMGQEVTMRCQPILGHNTVFWYRQTMMQGLELLAYFRNRAPLDDSGMPKDRFSAEMPDATLATLKIQPSEPRDSAVYFCASGLRGSGNTIYFGEGSWLTVV.

The chain has TRBV12-5 and TRBJ1-1, with 8 bases that match TRBD1. Per the germline V gene, CDR1 is LGHNT and CDR2 is FRNRAP. The J segment lost 1 base and the V segment lost 7 bases, leaving 5 bases of the junction unmatched. CDR3 size: 14 residues. CDR3 sequence reads: CASDRTGWNTEAFF. CDR3 DNA: TGTGCTAGTGATCGGACAGGGTGGAACACTGAAGCTTTCTTT. The full variable domain, rest sourced from reference TRBV12-5 and TRBJ1-1, is DARVTQTPRHKVTEMGQEVTMRCQPILGHNTVFWYRQTMMQGLELLAYFRNRAPLDDSGMPKDRFSAEMPDATLATLKIQPSEPRDSAVYFCASDRTGWNTEAFFGQGTRLTVV.

In this sample, this clone turned up a few times. The chain joins TRBV27 to TRBJ2-5, with D perhaps matching TRBD1 (5 bases). CDR1 and CDR2 from the germline V gene are MNHEY and SMNVEV (reference sequence). Trimming cost V 4 bases and J 4 bases, with 10 bases left between them. The CDR3 spans 13 residues. The CDR3 reads CASSWTQGETQYF. CDR3 bases: TGTGCCAGCAGTTGGACCCAGGGAGAGACCCAGTACTTC.

There are a few counts of this clone. The chain links TRBV3-1 (or the pseudogene TRBV3-2) to TRBJ2-5; a weak D match, TRBD1 (5 bases). The CDR3 sequence is 13 residues long. The germline gives CDR1 LGHDT, CDR2 YNNKEL (reference sequence). Deletions cut 7 bases from V and 5 bases from J, with 14 bases between. The CDR3 region is CASKGEGQETQYF. The CDR3 DNA sequence: TGTGCCAGCAAAGGGGAAGGGCAGGAGACCCAGTACTTC.

V and J are TRBV18 and TRBJ2-1; D ambiguous. Deletions cut 5 bases from V and 6 bases from J, with 14 bases between. The CDR3 covers 14 residues. Germline CDR1 is KGHSH and CDR2 is LQKENI. CDR3 residues: CASSATQVSNEQFF. Written as DNA, the CDR3 is TGTGCCAGCTCAGCCACGCAGGTGAGCAATGAGCAGTTCTTC.

The gene calls are TRBV29-1 and TRBJ1-2; the D gene is possibly TRBD1 (6 bases). Per the germline V gene, CDR1 is SQVTM and CDR2 is ANQGSEA. The CDR3 consists of 11 residues. V lost 7 bases and J lost 6, with 12 bases in between. Here the CDR3 reads CSATTGNGYTF. DNA of the CDR3: TGCAGCGCCACGACAGGAAATGGCTACACCTTC.

This clone was seen once. The chain couples TRBV2 to TRBJ1-2, with 7 nucleotides matching TRBD1. Trimming removed 6 bases from V and 0 bases from J; junction bases left unmatched: 4. Germline loops: CDR1 SNHLY, CDR2 FYNNEI. The CDR3 runs 14 residues. DNA of the CDR3: TGTGCCAGCAGGAACAGGGGTGCTAACTATGGCTACACCTTC. Its protein is CASRNRGANYGYTF.

The V and J genes are TRBV14 and TRBJ2-5, with TRBD2 as a possible D gene (5 bases). The germline CDR1 and CDR2 sequences are SGHDN and FVKESK. The V end lost 4 bases, the J end lost 5 bases, and 11 bases lay between the germline ends. This CDR3 contains 13 residues. The CDR3 DNA reads TGTGCCAGCAGCCCAACTAGGCCGGAGACCCAGTACTTC. This sequence encodes CASSPTRPETQYF.

This rearrangement joins TRBV19 to TRBJ1-5; 10 positions agree with TRBD1. The germline V gene encodes CDR1 LNHDA and CDR2 SQIVND (reference sequence). The trim removed 4 bases at V and 4 bases at J, leaving 4 bases unmatched. This CDR3 contains 15 residues. The CDR3 DNA reads as TGTGCCAGTAGTACCGGACAGGGGGGAAATCAGCCCCAGCATTTT. Translation gives CASSTGQGGNQPQHF.

The V gene is TRBV9, the J gene TRBJ1-2, with D unresolved. Germline V gene sequence: CDR1 SGDLS, CDR2 YYNGEE. The CDR3 consists of 15 residues. V was pared by 4 bases and J by 4 bases, with 17 bases between. The CDR3 region has the DNA TGTGCCAGCAGCCCCTACTCGGACGGGATCTATGGCTACACCTTC. It encodes CASSPYSDGIYGYTF.

The chain uses TRBV10-3 and TRBJ2-1; possible D gene TRBD2, 5 bases. CDR1 and CDR2 from the germline V gene are ENHRY and SYGVKD. CDR3 length: 14 amino acids. Trimming cost V 2 bases and J 6 bases, with 11 bases left between them. In DNA form, the CDR3 reads TGTGCCATCAGTGAGGGAGCGGTCCTCAATGAGCAGTTCTTC. It specifies CAISEGAVLNEQFF.

CDR3 bases: TGTGCCAGTAGTCTCAGACTAGCGGAATCCTACAATGAGCAGTTCTTC. It yields the protein CASSLRLAESYNEQFF. The chain joins TRBV19 to TRBJ2-1; TRBD2 agrees at 9 bases. V lost 5 bases to trimming and J lost 1 base; unmatched junction nucleotides: 6. The CDR3 extends over 16 amino acids. Germline assignment: CDR1 LNHDA and CDR2 SQIVND (reference sequence). Complete variable domain (other parts from reference TRBV19 and TRBJ2-1): DGGITQSPKYLFRKEGQNVTLSCEQNLNHDAMYWYRQDPGQGLRLIYYSQIVNDFQKGDIAEGYSVSREKKESFPLTVTSAQKNPTAFYLCASSLRLAESYNEQFFGPGTRLTVL.

In this sample, this clone turned up once. This chain uses TRBV6-5 with TRBJ1-1; D remains unclear. Trimming removed 10 bases at V and 3 bases at J, with 6 bases between. The CDR3 length is 10 residues. Germline lookup yields CDR1 MNHEY and CDR2 SVGAGI. The CDR3 nucleotides read TGTGCCAACGGAGACACTGAAGCTTTCTTT. Translated, it gives CANGDTEAFF.

Worth noting for this clone: Other DNA sequences in this specimen translate into the identical CDR3. V usage is TRBV15 and J usage is TRBJ1-1; D call uncertain. The germline CDR1 and CDR2 sequences are LNHNV and YYDKDF (reference sequence). CDR3 length: 13 amino acids. V shed 0 bases and J shed 1 base, with 3 bases lying between them. CDR3 sequence reads: CATSRDRNTEAFF. CDR3 nucleotide sequence: TGTGCCACCAGCAGAGATAGGAACACTGAAGCTTTCTTT. Filled out from reference TRBV15 and TRBJ1-1, the complete variable domain reads DAMVIQNPRYQVTQFGKPVTLSCSQTLNHNVMYWYQQKSSQAPKLLFHYYDKDFNNEADTPDNFQSRRPNTSFCFLDIRSPGLGDTAMYLCATSRDRNTEAFFGQGTRLTVV.

The chain recombines TRBV19 with TRBJ1-1; possible D gene TRBD1, 5 bases. The CDR3 covers 11 residues. V was shortened by 11 bases and J by 3 bases, with 10 bases between the two germline ends. The germline V gene has CDR1 LNHDA and CDR2 SQIVND (reference sequence). This chain's CDR3 is CASRGDTEAFF. The CDR3 DNA follows: TGTGCCTCGCGGGGCGACACTGAAGCTTTCTTT. Drawing the rest from reference TRBV19 and TRBJ1-1, the complete variable domain is DGGITQSPKYLFRKEGQNVTLSCEQNLNHDAMYWYRQDPGQGLRLIYYSQIVNDFQKGDIAEGYSVSREKKESFPLTVTSAQKNPTAFYLCASRGDTEAFFGQGTRLTVV.

This clone has a single count. The genes are TRBV28 and TRBJ2-5; maybe TRBD1 (6 bases). Germline loops: CDR1 MDHEN, CDR2 SYDVKM. V was clipped by 6 bases and J by 5 bases, with 22 bases between them. The CDR3 has 16 amino acids. CDR3 residues: CASRLNTGTPSETQYF. CDR3 DNA sequence: TGTGCCAGCAGACTTAACACCGGGACACCATCGGAGACCCAGTACTTC.

The J gene is TRBJ2-1, the V gene TRBV10-1; 7 positions match TRBD2. The CDR3 is made up of 16 amino acids. Germline V lookup: CDR1 WNHNN, CDR2 SYGVQD (reference sequence). Trimming cost V 3 bases and J 5 bases; bases outside gene matches: 10. The CDR3 spells CASSDIRASGDNEQFF. CDR3 nucleotide sequence: TGCGCCAGCAGTGACATTAGGGCTAGCGGAGACAATGAGCAGTTCTTC.

The V and J genes are TRBV7-2 and TRBJ1-2, with 8 bases that match TRBD1. This CDR3 is built from 15 residues. With V trimmed by 1 base and J by 7 bases, 8 bases remained unmatched. Germline values: CDR1 SGHTA, CDR2 FQGNSA. In DNA form, the CDR3 reads TGTGCCAGCAGCTTAGGCGCCAGGGGGCAGGGTGGCTACACCTTC. Translating it yields CASSLGARGQGGYTF.